A few counts support the clone carrying this T cell receptor (beta chain). Other DNA sequences of this sample code for an identical CDR3. When replicate PCRs were run on sorted subsets, they used around 200 ng DNA, about 30,000 T cell genomes. The method was immunoSEQ multiplex PCR; TCRdb's version includes in-frame clones alone and lacks a portion of them. The sample shows about 2.3 million clones, 85% to 95% of them seen only once. Trimming removed 4 bases from V and 2 bases from J, with 8 bases in between. The CDR3 consists of 13 residues. The germline gives CDR1 SGHAT, CDR2 FQNNGV. The data stem from a study of shared clonotypes between healthy human individuals.

This TCR came from a man aged 18 to 29 in good health. Some clones in this sample may be carry-over from other donors' samples. Sequenced sample: naive CD4+ T cells from PBMCs. The subset was: CD45RA+ positively selected. V and J are TRBV11-2 and TRBJ1-2, with D maybe TRBD1 (6 bases). The CDR3 is CASSSDRNYGYTF. The CDR3, as DNA: TGTGCCAGCAGCTCGGACAGAAACTATGGCTACACCTTC.